The rows below give T cell receptor beta chains drawn from one sample of a study of blood T cell repertoires in COVID-19. Generated by immunoSEQ multiplex PCR, the TCRdb table keeps only in-frame clones and is missing some. The sample includes 130,000 or so clones, 65% to 80% of them seen just once. Specimen: peripheral blood. All receptors derive from a man aged 45-60 years with acute or convalescent COVID-19. Both conserved end residues are part of each CDR3. Fields, in order: V gene, CDR3 length, D gene, J gene, clone size, CDR3 DNA, CDR3 protein. D genes are given only for firm matches. The size of a clone is reported for some rows only, either as once, few or many, or as a class for expanded clones.

v_gene: TRBV11-2; len: 14; d_gene: -; j_gene: TRBJ2-7; abundance: many; CDR3nt: TGTGCCAGCAGCTACCCCGGGACTTACTACGAGCAGTACTTC; CDR3aa: CASSYPGTYYEQYF
v_gene: TRBV5-1; len: 14; d_gene: -; j_gene: TRBJ1-4; abundance: -; CDR3nt: TGCGCCAGCAGCGGGGGTGAGGGGGACAAAAAACTGTTTTTT; CDR3aa: CASSGGEGDKKLFF
v_gene: TRBV12-5; len: 13; d_gene: TRBD2; j_gene: TRBJ2-3; abundance: -; CDR3nt: TGTGCTAGTGGTTTGGATAGCGGGGGGAAGCAGTATTTT; CDR3aa: CASGLDSGGKQYF
v_gene: TRBV11-3; len: 13; d_gene: TRBD1; j_gene: TRBJ2-7; abundance: -; CDR3nt: TGTGCCAGCAGCTTAGGACAGGGCCACGAGCAGTACTTC; CDR3aa: CASSLGQGHEQYF
v_gene: TRBV3-1/TRBV3-2; len: 14; d_gene: -; j_gene: TRBJ1-4; abundance: -; CDR3nt: TGTGCCAGCAGCTCTAGTGCAACTAATGAAAAACTGTTTTTT; CDR3aa: CASSSSATNEKLFF
v_gene: TRBV6-5; len: 15; d_gene: -; j_gene: TRBJ1-2; abundance: once; CDR3nt: TGTGCCAGCAGTTACGGAACGGGGAATAACTATGGCTACACCTTC; CDR3aa: CASSYGTGNNYGYTF
v_gene: TRBV2; len: 13; d_gene: -; j_gene: TRBJ1-2; abundance: few; CDR3nt: TGTGCCAGCAAACTCGGCAGGGAAGGGGGCTACACCTTC; CDR3aa: CASKLGREGGYTF
v_gene: TRBV11-3; len: 13; d_gene: TRBD1; j_gene: TRBJ1-1; abundance: -; CDR3nt: TGTGCCAGCAGCCTATCAGGGGGCACTGAAGCTTTCTTT; CDR3aa: CASSLSGGTEAFF
v_gene: TRBV15; len: 17; d_gene: TRBD2; j_gene: TRBJ2-3; abundance: -; CDR3nt: TGTGCCACCAGCAGAGAAAGACTAGCGGGGGGGTCAGATACGCAGTATTTT; CDR3aa: CATSRERLAGGSDTQYF
v_gene: TRBV5-1; len: 13; d_gene: TRBD1; j_gene: TRBJ1-4; abundance: -; CDR3nt: TGCGCCAGCCGAGGACAGGGTACTGAAAAACTGTTTTTT; CDR3aa: CASRGQGTEKLFF
v_gene: TRBV7-2; len: 15; d_gene: TRBD2; j_gene: TRBJ2-3; abundance: -; CDR3nt: TGTGCCAGCAGCTTCGGACGGGAGGCCACAGATACGCAGTATTTT; CDR3aa: CASSFGREATDTQYF
v_gene: TRBV30; len: 13; d_gene: TRBD1; j_gene: TRBJ1-6; abundance: -; CDR3nt: TGTGCCTGGAAGGGACAGACTAATTCACCCCTCCACTTT; CDR3aa: CAWKGQTNSPLHF
v_gene: TRBV6-1; len: 16; d_gene: TRBD1; j_gene: TRBJ1-5; abundance: -; CDR3nt: TGTGCCAGCAGTGGACGCCGGGGACAGGGTGATCAGCCCCAGCATTTT; CDR3aa: CASSGRRGQGDQPQHF
v_gene: TRBV7-8; len: 15; d_gene: -; j_gene: TRBJ1-1; abundance: -; CDR3nt: TGTGCCAGCAGCTTAGCAGGCGATATGAGCGCTGAAGCTTTCTTT; CDR3aa: CASSLAGDMSAEAFF
v_gene: TRBV5-1; len: 15; d_gene: -; j_gene: TRBJ2-2; abundance: -; CDR3nt: TGCGCCAGCAGCTTTTCTTCCAGTAACACCGGGGAGCTGTTTTTT; CDR3aa: CASSFSSSNTGELFF
v_gene: TRBV2; len: 11; d_gene: TRBD1; j_gene: TRBJ2-7; abundance: few; CDR3nt: TGTGCCAGCCTTGGCACGACAGGGTTGTTCTTC; CDR3aa: CASLGTTGLFF
v_gene: TRBV6-6; len: 14; d_gene: TRBD1; j_gene: TRBJ1-1; abundance: -; CDR3nt: TGTGCCAGCAGTTACGGACAGGGGTCCACTGAAGCTTTCTTT; CDR3aa: CASSYGQGSTEAFF
v_gene: TRBV12-5; len: 18; d_gene: -; j_gene: TRBJ1-1; abundance: -; CDR3nt: TGTGCTAGTGCCCCGGGGGGTCGGGGCCCCCGGGTGAAAACTGAAGCTTTCTTT; CDR3aa: CASAPGGRGPRVKTEAFF
v_gene: TRBV20-1; len: 14; d_gene: -; j_gene: TRBJ2-2; abundance: -; CDR3nt: TGCAGTGCTAGTGGAGTACTGAACACCGGGGAGCTGTTTTTT; CDR3aa: CSASGVLNTGELFF
v_gene: TRBV29-1; len: 13; d_gene: -; j_gene: TRBJ2-2; abundance: -; CDR3nt: TGCAGCGCCTCTGGAAGGGGAACCGGGGAGCTGTTTTTT; CDR3aa: CSASGRGTGELFF
v_gene: TRBV3-1/TRBV3-2; len: 18; d_gene: TRBD1; j_gene: TRBJ2-2; abundance: -; CDR3nt: TGTGCCAGCAGCCCAAGAGGCCGGGACAGGGTGAGCACCGGGGAGCTGTTTTTT; CDR3aa: CASSPRGRDRVSTGELFF
v_gene: TRBV6-5; len: 15; d_gene: TRBD2; j_gene: TRBJ2-2; abundance: -; CDR3nt: TGTGCCAGCAGTCCCGGGACTAGTGTCTCCGGGGAGCTGTTTTTT; CDR3aa: CASSPGTSVSGELFF
v_gene: TRBV7-2; len: 16; d_gene: TRBD2; j_gene: TRBJ2-3; abundance: -; CDR3nt: TGTGCCAGCAGACGGACTAGCGGGGGGCAGACAGATACGCAGTATTTT; CDR3aa: CASRRTSGGQTDTQYF
v_gene: TRBV5-5; len: 17; d_gene: -; j_gene: TRBJ2-7; abundance: -; CDR3nt: TGTGCCAGCAGCTTGGTAGTAAGCAGGGAACACTCCTACGAGCAGTACTTC; CDR3aa: CASSLVVSREHSYEQYF
v_gene: TRBV30; len: 14; d_gene: TRBD2; j_gene: TRBJ2-2; abundance: -; CDR3nt: TGTGCCTGGAGCGTGGGCGGGGGGTTCGGGGAGCTGTTTTTT; CDR3aa: CAWSVGGGFGELFF
v_gene: TRBV5-6; len: 14; d_gene: -; j_gene: TRBJ2-3; abundance: -; CDR3nt: TGTGCCAGCAGCTTGGGAAGAGGGACAGATACGCAGTATTTT; CDR3aa: CASSLGRGTDTQYF
v_gene: TRBV15; len: 17; d_gene: TRBD1; j_gene: TRBJ1-1; abundance: -; CDR3nt: TGTGCCACCAGTTGGACAGGGGGCGTTTTGAGGGACACTGAAGCTTTCTTT; CDR3aa: CATSWTGGVLRDTEAFF
v_gene: TRBV29-1; len: 13; d_gene: TRBD1; j_gene: TRBJ1-2; abundance: once; CDR3nt: TGCAGCGTTGAAAGGGCAGGGGGCAATGGCTACACCTTC; CDR3aa: CSVERAGGNGYTF
v_gene: TRBV27; len: 16; d_gene: -; j_gene: TRBJ1-2; abundance: -; CDR3nt: TGTGCCAGCAGTTTAACGGCGGGACTTGAGTTGGATGGCTACACCTTC; CDR3aa: CASSLTAGLELDGYTF
v_gene: TRBV2; len: 13; d_gene: -; j_gene: TRBJ1-6; abundance: -; CDR3nt: TGTGCCAGCAGCCGGGACACAAATTCACCCCTCCACTTT; CDR3aa: CASSRDTNSPLHF
v_gene: TRBV7-9; len: 17; d_gene: TRBD1; j_gene: TRBJ1-3; abundance: -; CDR3nt: TGTGCCAGCAGCCCTCGGACAGGGGGAATTGCCGGAAACACCATATATTTT; CDR3aa: CASSPRTGGIAGNTIYF
v_gene: TRBV11-2; len: 14; d_gene: TRBD1; j_gene: TRBJ2-7; abundance: -; CDR3nt: TGTGCCAGCAGGTGGACAGGGAACCCCTACGAGCAGTACTTC; CDR3aa: CASRWTGNPYEQYF
v_gene: TRBV5-1; len: 15; d_gene: -; j_gene: TRBJ2-7; abundance: -; CDR3nt: TGCGCCAGCAGCTTCGGGAATGCCCTAAACTACGAGCAGTACTTC; CDR3aa: CASSFGNALNYEQYF
v_gene: TRBV29-1; len: 14; d_gene: -; j_gene: TRBJ1-4; abundance: few; CDR3nt: TGCAGCGTTGAATTGGGGGGGGTTGATGAAAAACTGTTTTTT; CDR3aa: CSVELGGVDEKLFF
v_gene: TRBV4-1; len: 14; d_gene: -; j_gene: TRBJ1-1; abundance: -; CDR3nt: TGCGCCAGCAGCCAAGCAGGGTTAGACACTGAAGCTTTCTTT; CDR3aa: CASSQAGLDTEAFF
v_gene: TRBV2; len: 15; d_gene: TRBD1; j_gene: TRBJ1-1; abundance: -; CDR3nt: TGTGCCAGCAGCTTTTTAACAGGGGGAGACACTGAAGCTTTCTTT; CDR3aa: CASSFLTGGDTEAFF
v_gene: TRBV4-2; len: 14; d_gene: -; j_gene: TRBJ2-1; abundance: -; CDR3nt: TGTGCCAGCAGCCAAGAGAGACAGTCCAATGAGCAGTTCTTC; CDR3aa: CASSQERQSNEQFF
v_gene: TRBV11-2; len: 14; d_gene: TRBD1; j_gene: TRBJ2-1; abundance: -; CDR3nt: TGTGCCAGCAGCCCTAGACAGGGGGGGAATGAGCAGTTCTTC; CDR3aa: CASSPRQGGNEQFF
v_gene: TRBV19; len: 15; d_gene: TRBD2; j_gene: TRBJ2-1; abundance: -; CDR3nt: TGTGCCAGTAGTATAGATAGCGGGAGTAGGAATGAGCAGTTCTTC; CDR3aa: CASSIDSGSRNEQFF
v_gene: TRBV6-2/TRBV6-3; len: 16; d_gene: TRBD2; j_gene: TRBJ2-3; abundance: once; CDR3nt: TGTGCCAGCAGCGTAGCGGGGGGACAAAGCACAGATACGCAGTATTTT; CDR3aa: CASSVAGGQSTDTQYF
v_gene: TRBV19; len: 17; d_gene: TRBD2; j_gene: TRBJ2-3; abundance: -; CDR3nt: TGTGCCAGTAGTATCCGGACTAGCGGGGGGGTCCTCGGTACGCAGTATTTT; CDR3aa: CASSIRTSGGVLGTQYF
v_gene: TRBV18; len: 13; d_gene: TRBD1; j_gene: TRBJ2-2; abundance: -; CDR3nt: TGTGCCAGCTCACGACAGGGGGCCGGGGAGCTGTTTTTT; CDR3aa: CASSRQGAGELFF
v_gene: TRBV7-9; len: 14; d_gene: -; j_gene: TRBJ2-7; abundance: -; CDR3nt: TGTGCCAGCAGCCTAGGGACATCCACCTACGAGCAGTACTTC; CDR3aa: CASSLGTSTYEQYF
v_gene: TRBV6-7; len: 11; d_gene: -; j_gene: TRBJ2-7; abundance: -; CDR3nt: TGTGCCAGCAGTTACTCCGAGGAACAGTACTTC; CDR3aa: CASSYSEEQYF